This T cell receptor beta chain was sequenced in a study of blood T cell repertoires in COVID-19. Study information: Sites across the United States, Italy and Spain contributed samples from acute and convalescent COVID-19.

Methods used by the authors: Estimation of nucleated cell counts relied on the amplification of reference gene primers. Using immunoSEQ multiplex PCR, the repertoire was profiled, and TCRdb retains in-frame clones only, with some absent. The V and J calls and clone size were taken over from that table, and D and trimming were inferred from the DNA. Among around 260,000 clones listed, around 86% were seen once. The CDR3 runs 18 residues. The V and J ends lost 0 bases and 2 bases, in that order; junction bases with no gene match: 6. Germline CDR1 is LNHNV and CDR2 is YYDKDF (reference sequence). The chain combines TRBV15 with TRBJ2-1; TRBD2 agrees at 11 bases. This receptor was taken from a woman aged 60-75 years with COVID-19, enrolled during active disease. Sequencing was performed on peripheral blood. The CDR3 loop reads CATSRDTPTSGAYNEQFF. CDR3 nucleotide sequence: TGTGCCACCAGCAGAGATACCCCGACTAGCGGGGCCTACAATGAGCAGTTCTTC.